One and the same sample provided the 29 T cell receptor beta chains below, sequenced in a study of cytomegalovirus exposure and HLA in healthy donors (dated by TCRdb to the late 2010s). Receptors were amplified or captured by the immunoSEQ multiplex PCR assay. For the multiplex PCR, a mixture combining 60 forward primers for TCR Vbeta segments and 13 reverse primers for TCR Jbeta segments was used. This is the immuneACCESS table as TCRdb keeps it, with only in-frame sequences that have V and J called. A part of the clones is gone; compared with another copy, unresolved V genes explain less than half, and the rest is unexplained. The sample table holds fewer than 150,000 clones, of which 67% were seen once. The top ten constitute about 8.5% of the sample. Sequenced: PBMCs. These TCRs come from a man in his late teens or twenties in good health and CMV-seropositive.

This chain's CDR3 is CASSQSGGSSYNEQFF. The CDR3 DNA follows: TGTGCCAGCAGCCAAAGCGGGGGGAGCTCCTACAATGAGCAGTTCTTC. V gene TRBV7-2 combines with J gene TRBJ2-1; 9 bases align to TRBD2. Per germline, CDR1 SGHTA and CDR2 FQGNSA. Trimming removed 5 bases from V and 0 bases from J; junction bases left unmatched: 5. The CDR3 totals 16 residues.

As for this clone: One junction end disagrees with the germline gene, perhaps due to a read error. The sample carries other DNA sequences with the same CDR3. The J gene is TRBJ1-3, the V gene TRBV29-1, with D perhaps TRBD1 (5 bases). Per the germline V gene, CDR1 is SQVTM and CDR2 is ANQGSEA. The CDR3 is made up of 14 amino acids. The CDR3 here is CSASRRDSGNTIYF. CDR3 coding DNA: TGCAGCGCATCCCGACGGGACTCTGGGAACACCATATATTTT.

There are a few counts of this clone. The chain has TRBV25-1 and TRBJ1-6, with a possible D match to TRBD1 (5 bases). This CDR3 has 16 residues. Looked up from germline, CDR1 is MGHDK and CDR2 is SYGVNS. The germline V and J ends were trimmed by 3 bases and 0 bases, with 9 bases remaining between them. The CDR3 region has the DNA TGTGCCAGCAGTGAGACAGTGAGCTCCTATAATTCACCCCTCCACTTT. Translation: CASSETVSSYNSPLHF.

The J gene is TRBJ2-7, the V gene TRBV1; the D call in the table, TRBD2, was not verified against the DNA. TRBV1 has pseudogene status. This CDR3 region has 17 residues. Here the CDR3 reads CTSSQISRSGDPYEQYV. The DNA of the CDR3 is TGCACCAGCAGCCAAATTTCCCGGAGCGGGGACCCCTACGAGCAGTACGTC.

The rearrangement joins TRBV4-1 to TRBJ1-4; D remains unclear. Germline CDR1 is MGHRA and CDR2 is YSYEKL. CDR3 length: 15 residues. Trimming removed 1 base at V and 8 bases at J, with 14 bases between. The CDR3, as DNA: TGCGCCAGCAGCCAAGGGCGACGACTACTAGAAAAACTGTTTTTT. Translation gives CASSQGRRLLEKLFF.

The rearrangement links TRBV9 to TRBJ1-2; TRBD1 agrees at 7 bases. The germline gives CDR1 SGDLS, CDR2 YYNGEE. The V segment lost 3 bases and the J segment 3 bases; nucleotides outside the gene matches: 11. The CDR3 extends over 16 amino acids. CDR3 region: CASSEPQGGRDYGYTF. CDR3 DNA: TGTGCCAGCAGCGAGCCCCAGGGGGGCCGGGACTATGGCTACACCTTC.

The chain carries TRBV30 and TRBJ2-3; 8 nucleotides match TRBD2. Unmatched junction bases numbered 6, after V lost 5 bases and J lost 2 bases. Germline CDR1 reads GTSNPN; CDR2 reads SVGIG (reference sequence). This CDR3 is built from 14 residues. The CDR3, as DNA: TGTGCCTGGGGACGGCGGGGGGACACAGATACGCAGTATTTT. Amino acid sequence: CAWGRRGDTDTQYF.

This clone was found once. The J gene is TRBJ1-3, the V gene TRBV28; D is undetermined. V was trimmed by 5 bases and J by 0 bases, leaving 11 bases between them. This CDR3 is 15 amino acids long. Germline loops: CDR1 MDHEN, CDR2 SYDVKM. The CDR3 sequence is CASSKLIYSGNTIYF. CDR3 in DNA: TGTGCCAGCAGTAAACTAATCTACTCTGGAAACACCATATATTTT.

This chain uses TRBV7-9 with TRBJ1-4; D is unresolved. Germline CDR1 reads SEHNR; CDR2 reads FQNEAQ (reference sequence). V lost 3 bases and J 0 bases, leaving 14 bases between the germline ends. The length of the CDR3 is 17 residues. The CDR3 DNA reads TGTGCCAGCAGCTTGCTTCTCGGGGTGGCAACTAATGAAAAACTGTTTTTT. It codes for CASSLLLGVATNEKLFF.

In regard to this clone: The sample holds other DNA sequences that translate to the same CDR3. V gene TRBV19 combines with J gene TRBJ1-5; unclear D gene. There are 12 residues in the CDR3. The V gene's germline CDR1 is LNHDA and CDR2 SQIVND (reference sequence). Trimming left V 3 bases short and J 4 bases short, with 4 bases between. The CDR3 DNA follows: TGTGCCAGTAGTATCGTAAATCAGCCCCAGCATTTT. Amino acid sequence: CASSIVNQPQHF.

This sequence joins TRBV19 and TRBJ2-1, with D hard to call. This CDR3 has 14 residues. V lost 6 bases and J lost 0, with 9 bases in between. The germline V gene encodes CDR1 LNHDA and CDR2 SQIVND (reference sequence). The CDR3: CASRPYSSYNEQFF. The CDR3 DNA reads TGTGCCAGTAGGCCTTATAGCTCCTACAATGAGCAGTTCTTC.

The V gene is TRBV11-3, the J gene TRBJ2-5, with D maybe TRBD1 (5 bases). The CDR3 contains 13 residues. The V end lost 6 bases, the J end lost 5 bases, and 13 bases lay between the germline ends. Germline V lookup: CDR1 SGHNT, CDR2 YENEEA. The chain's CDR3 is CASSGAPGETQYF. CDR3 bases: TGTGCCAGCAGTGGGGCCCCCGGTGAGACCCAGTACTTC.

The chain employs TRBV27 and TRBJ2-2, with TRBD2 as a possible D gene (6 bases). Germline V gene lookup returns CDR1 MNHEY and CDR2 SMNVEV (reference sequence). Between the trimmed V and J ends, which lost 1 base and 6 bases, there was a span of 12 bases. The CDR3 has 15 residues. The CDR3 DNA reads as TGTGCCAGCAGTTTATGGTACGGAGGGGCCGGGGAGCTGTTTTTT. As protein: CASSLWYGGAGELFF.

The table lists this clone with a few counts. The V gene is TRBV6-6, the J gene TRBJ2-7; no clear D gene. Germline loops: CDR1 MNHNY, CDR2 SVGAGI (reference sequence). With 8 bases removed from V and 2 bases from J, the gap between germline ends came to 13 bases. This CDR3 has 13 residues. The CDR3 DNA reads as TGTGCCAGCGCGCGGAAAGCACCCTACGAGCAGTACTTC. This gives the protein CASARKAPYEQYF.

This chain joins TRBV5-1 and TRBJ1-6; unclear D gene. Germline V gene sequence: CDR1 SGHRS, CDR2 YFSETQ. Trimming left V 2 bases short and J 5 bases short, with 2 bases between. The CDR3 consists of 12 residues. The CDR3 DNA reads as TGCGCCAGCAGCTTCGATAATTCACCCCTCCACTTT. It specifies CASSFDNSPLHF.

V is TRBV7-2 and J is TRBJ1-2; D is ambiguous. The germline V gene has CDR1 SGHTA and CDR2 FQGNSA. V was trimmed by 8 bases and J by 1 base, leaving 5 bases between them. There are 11 residues in the CDR3. CDR3 sequence reads: CASGSNYGYTF. Here the CDR3 DNA reads TGTGCCAGCGGTAGTAACTATGGCTACACCTTC.

This clone was found a few times. CDR3 sequence: CASWGEGSETQYF. Written as DNA, the CDR3 is TGTGCCTCTTGGGGGGAGGGGTCAGAGACCCAGTACTTC. The chain uses TRBV2 and TRBJ2-5; 7 bases match TRBD2. Trimming removed 11 bases from V and 4 bases from J; junction bases left unmatched: 10. This CDR3 is built from 13 residues. Looked up from germline, CDR1 is SNHLY and CDR2 is FYNNEI.

This chain joins TRBV6-5 and TRBJ2-5, with a possible D match to TRBD1 (6 bases). CDR1 MNHEY and CDR2 SVGAGI come from the germline V gene. Trimming took off 6 bases at V and 5 bases at J, with 16 bases between the two ends. CDR3 length equals 14 residues. CDR3 nucleotide sequence: TGTGCCAGCAGGACGGGACACTGGGGGGAGACCCAGTACTTC. It is translated as CASRTGHWGETQYF.

V usage is TRBV5-8 and J usage is TRBJ2-5; the D gene is possibly TRBD2 (5 bases). The germline V and J ends were trimmed by 2 bases and 2 bases, with 7 bases remaining between them. CDR1 and CDR2 (germline): SGHTS, YDEGEE. This CDR3 has 13 residues. CDR3 DNA: TGTGCCAGCAGCTTCAGAGGGCAAGAGACCCAGTACTTC. Amino acid sequence: CASSFRGQETQYF.

This chain connects TRBV7-9 to TRBJ2-7; the match to TRBD1 covers 11 bases. Per the germline V gene, CDR1 is SEHNR and CDR2 is FQNEAQ (reference sequence). The trim removed 10 bases at V and 13 bases at J, leaving 15 bases unmatched. The CDR3 covers 13 residues. The CDR3 loop is CATLGTGGPSIYF. The CDR3 DNA is TGTGCCACCCTAGGGACAGGGGGTCCCTCAATCTACTTC.

V gene TRBV21-1 combines with J gene TRBJ2-7; the table's D gene call, TRBD1, was not cross checked with the DNA. TRBV21-1 is recorded as a pseudogene. CDR3 size: 15 residues. CDR3 in DNA: TGTGCCAGCAGCAAAGATGACACGGTATTTCACGAGCAGTACTTC. Protein product: CASSKDDTVFHEQYF.

This clone was detected once. This chain connects TRBV5-6 to TRBJ1-5, with TRBD1 as a possible D gene (6 bases). V was shortened by 3 bases and J by 9 bases, with 16 bases between the two germline ends. Looked up from germline, CDR1 is SGHDT and CDR2 is YYEEEE. The length of the CDR3 is 14 residues. Here the CDR3 reads CASSSGGGQRPQHF. CDR3 sequence (DNA): TGTGCCAGCAGCTCGGGGGGTGGACAGCGGCCCCAGCATTTT.

The rearrangement uses TRBV6-1 and TRBJ2-7; TRBD2 is a possible D gene (5 bases). This CDR3 comprises 17 residues. V shed 2 bases and J shed 3 bases, with 20 bases lying between them. The germline V gene has CDR1 MNHNS and CDR2 SASEGT. The DNA of the CDR3 is TGTGCCAGCAGTGAACCGCGCCGGACCCCCGGGGTCTACGAGCAGTACTTC. Protein: CASSEPRRTPGVYEQYF.

This sequence joins TRBV6-5 and TRBJ2-7; 8 bases line up with TRBD2. The CDR3 has 14 amino acids. Trimming at V came to 5 bases and at J to 0 bases, leaving 3 bases not matched to a gene. Germline CDR1 and CDR2: MNHEY and SVGAGI. CDR3 nucleotides: TGTGCCAGCAGTCTAGCGGGTCCCTCCTACGAGCAGTACGTC. Residues: CASSLAGPSYEQYV.

The chain recombines TRBV18 with TRBJ1-2, with 7 bases that match TRBD1. Unmatched junction bases numbered 6, after V lost 5 bases and J lost 0 bases. The CDR3 length is 15 residues. Germline loops: CDR1 KGHSH, CDR2 LQKENI. The CDR3 DNA is TGTGCCAGCTCATCAACAGGGGCCACTAACTATGGCTACACCTTC. It is translated as CASSSTGATNYGYTF.

This rearrangement joins TRBV6-1 to TRBJ2-2; perhaps TRBD2 as D (6 bases). Trimming removed 10 bases from V and 6 bases from J, with 12 bases in between. Germline values: CDR1 MNHNS, CDR2 SASEGT. The CDR3 covers 12 residues. Here the CDR3 reads CATAGTAGELFF. The CDR3 DNA sequence: TGTGCCACTGCGGGGACCGCCGGGGAGCTGTTTTTT.

As to this clone: The sample contains more than one DNA sequence encoding this CDR3. This chain connects TRBV4-2 to TRBJ2-1; 12 bases agree with TRBD2. Germline V gene lookup returns CDR1 LGHNA and CDR2 YNFKEQ. V was pared by 2 bases and J by 5 bases, with 1 base of the junction left unmatched. This CDR3 region has 15 residues. Here the CDR3 reads CASSQLAGGNNEQFF. The CDR3 DNA is TGTGCCAGCAGCCAACTAGCGGGGGGGAACAATGAGCAGTTCTTC.

This sequence joins TRBV11-2 and TRBJ1-2; D unclear. The CDR3 loop spans 14 amino acids. V was cut by 2 bases and J by 0 bases, with 7 bases left in between. Germline V gene data show CDR1 as SGHAT and CDR2 as FQNNGV. The CDR3 loop reads CASSLRQANYGYTF. The CDR3 DNA reads TGTGCCAGCAGCTTAAGGCAGGCTAACTATGGCTACACCTTC.

This clone has just one count. The V and J genes are TRBV10-3 and TRBJ2-2; TRBD1 agrees at 8 bases. The germline V gene has CDR1 ENHRY and CDR2 SYGVKD. V shed 6 bases and J 2 bases; nucleotides not matched to a gene: 5. The CDR3 has 15 residues. The CDR3 spells CAIRQTGVNTGELFF. The CDR3 DNA reads as TGTGCCATCAGGCAGACAGGGGTTAACACCGGGGAGCTGTTTTTT.